Listed below are T cell receptor beta chains from one sample, sequenced in a study of OX40 agonist ivuxolimab in advanced cancers. The repertoire was sequenced with immunoSEQ multiplex PCR; TCRdb's copy has only in-frame clones and lacks some. Of tens of thousands of clones listed, around 93% are singletons. The input for sequencing was CD4+ or CD8+ T cells sorted from blood, taken in a trial of the OX40 agonist ivuxolimab. These receptors came from an adult with an advanced solid tumor such as melanoma, head and neck, liver or kidney cancer. The CDR3 runs from the conserved cysteine through the conserved F or W. Fields, in order: clone size, V gene, J gene, D gene, CDR3 protein, CDR3 DNA. The D gene is left open where the match is weak. Size values are once, few and many counts, or a class for expanded clones, and some rows have none.

.	TRBV27	TRBJ2-5	TRBD2	CASSLGAAGYQETQYF	TGTGCCAGCAGTTTAGGTGCAGCGGGGTACCAAGAGACCCAGTACTTC
.	TRBV6-1	TRBJ1-2	TRBD1	CASRLGQGANYGYTF	TGTGCCAGCAGATTGGGACAGGGGGCTAACTATGGCTACACCTTC
.	TRBV2	TRBJ1-2	.	CASNVLPGQGQTTF	TGTGCCAGCAATGTACTCCCGGGACAAGGTCAGACCACCTTC
.	TRBV7-2	TRBJ2-7	TRBD1	CASSLAGRGRPYEQYF	TGTGCCAGCAGCTTAGCCGGCAGGGGGCGCCCCTACGAGCAGTACTTC
.	TRBV5-1	TRBJ2-1	TRBD2	CASSLDGPGTSAVYEQFF	TGCGCCAGCAGCTTGGATGGGCCCGGGACTAGCGCCGTCTATGAGCAGTTCTTC
.	TRBV27	TRBJ2-7	.	CASSFGLPASYEQYF	TGTGCCAGCAGTTTCGGACTACCCGCCAGCTACGAGCAGTACTTC
once	TRBV19	TRBJ2-5	.	CASSTGEETQYF	TGTGCCAGTAGTACAGGGGAAGAGACCCAGTACTTC
once	TRBV29-1	TRBJ2-2	.	CSVRLALAGELFF	TGCAGCGTTCGGCTAGCCCTTGCCGGGGAGCTGTTTTTT
.	TRBV7-3	TRBJ2-1	.	CASSLTGGGNEQFF	TGTGCCAGCAGCTTAACGGGCGGTGGCAATGAGCAGTTCTTC
.	TRBV6-5	TRBJ1-4	TRBD1	CASSQGQGKNEKLFF	TGTGCCAGCAGTCAAGGACAGGGAAAAAATGAAAAACTGTTTTTT
.	TRBV19	TRBJ1-1	.	CASSMLRVNTEAFF	TGTGCCAGTAGTATGCTTAGGGTGAACACTGAAGCTTTCTTT
.	TRBV15	TRBJ2-5	TRBD1	CATSREGQAPETQYF	TGTGCCACCAGCAGAGAAGGACAGGCCCCCGAGACCCAGTACTTC
.	TRBV4-2	TRBJ2-7	.	CASSQDLPSWESSYEQYF	TGTGCCAGCAGCCAAGACCTTCCCAGCTGGGAGAGCTCCTACGAGCAGTACTTC
.	TRBV5-6	TRBJ1-2	.	CASTGASGYTF	TGTGCCAGCACGGGGGCGAGTGGCTACACCTTC
.	TRBV5-1	TRBJ2-6	TRBD1	CASRDRDSLSGANVLTF	TGCGCCAGCAGAGACAGGGATTCTCTCTCTGGGGCCAACGTCCTGACTTTC
.	TRBV19	TRBJ2-1	.	CASSHTRDSHSYNEQFF	TGTGCCAGTAGTCACACTAGAGACAGTCACTCCTACAATGAGCAGTTCTTC
once	TRBV7-9	TRBJ1-1	TRBD1	CASKSRDRLNTEAFF	TGTGCCAGTAAGTCCCGGGACAGGTTGAACACTGAAGCTTTCTTT
.	TRBV5-5	TRBJ2-3	TRBD2	CASRPGLAGTDTQYF	TGTGCCAGCAGACCCGGACTAGCGGGGACAGATACGCAGTATTTT
.	TRBV4-2	TRBJ2-7	TRBD2	CASSLAGGRPLGDEQYF	TGTGCCAGCAGCCTCGCGGGCGGGAGGCCCTTGGGGGACGAGCAGTACTTC
.	TRBV6-5	TRBJ2-2	.	CASSYGQYTGELFF	TGTGCCAGCAGTTACGGACAATACACCGGGGAGCTGTTTTTT
.	TRBV29-1	TRBJ2-3	.	CSVEDPWALDTDTQYF	TGCAGCGTTGAAGATCCGTGGGCCCTGGACACAGATACGCAGTATTTT
.	TRBV25-1	TRBJ2-2	.	CASSEYMWGENGELFF	TGTGCCAGCAGTGAATATATGTGGGGTGAGAACGGGGAGCTGTTTTTT
.	TRBV6-6	TRBJ1-4	.	CASSWPGPPPQLFF	TGTGCCAGCAGTTGGCCGGGACCACCTCCTCAGCTGTTTTTT
.	TRBV19	TRBJ1-5	.	CASNVGGVNQPQHF	TGTGCCAGTAACGTCGGAGGGGTCAATCAGCCCCAGCATTTT
once	TRBV15	TRBJ2-2	TRBD2	CATSRGLGLAGGTLNTGELFF	TGTGCCACCAGCAGAGGTCTAGGACTAGCGGGAGGCACCTTGAACACCGGGGAGCTGTTTTTT
.	TRBV6-1	TRBJ2-1	.	CASSEHGPTYNEQFF	TGTGCCAGCAGTGAGCACGGACCAACCTACAATGAGCAGTTCTTC
.	TRBV27	TRBJ2-5	.	CASSVWGRETQYF	TGTGCCAGCAGTGTATGGGGGAGGGAGACCCAGTACTTC
once	TRBV25-1	TRBJ1-1	.	CASSDGGNTEAFF	TGTGCCAGCAGTGACGGTGGGAACACTGAAGCTTTCTTT
.	TRBV28	TRBJ2-3	TRBD2	CASSGVAGIGTDTQYF	TGTGCCAGCAGTGGGGTAGCGGGAATTGGGACAGATACGCAGTATTTT
.	TRBV15	TRBJ1-2	.	CATGENHGYTF	TGTGCCACTGGGGAGAACCATGGCTACACCTTC
.	TRBV27	TRBJ1-2	.	CASSYIGQKYGYTF	TGTGCCAGCAGCTATATAGGACAGAAATATGGCTACACCTTC
few	TRBV9	TRBJ2-2	.	CASSVEDRGAGELFF	TGTGCCAGCAGCGTTGAGGACCGAGGGGCCGGGGAGCTGTTTTTT
.	TRBV7-3	TRBJ2-2	.	CASSNGLDTGELFF	TGTGCCAGCAGCAACGGGCTTGACACCGGGGAGCTGTTTTTT